The 13 T cell receptor beta chains in this list originate from one sample, sequenced in a study of lymphopenia after photon versus proton radiotherapy. Sequenced by immunoSEQ multiplex PCR; TCRdb stores in-frame clones only, minus some. The top ten clones hold about 0.72% of a sample with tens of thousands of clones, about 93% of them seen once. Sequencing was performed on peripheral blood, taken from a patient treated with photon-based radiotherapy. These receptors came from a woman in her 50s with cholangiocarcinoma.

The V call is TRBV2, the J call TRBJ2-7; perhaps TRBD1 as D (5 bases). V lost 4 bases, J lost 0 bases, and 13 bases lay in between. The CDR3 is made up of 15 amino acids. The germline V gene has CDR1 SNHLY and CDR2 FYNNEI. The DNA for the CDR3 is TGTGCCAGCAGTGGACAGAGCCGGGTCTCCTACGAGCAGTACTTC. It yields the protein CASSGQSRVSYEQYF.

This sequence joins TRBV7-8 and TRBJ1-5, with TRBD1 matching over 9 bases. Germline V lookup: CDR1 SGHVS, CDR2 FQNEAQ. V lost 4 bases to trimming and J lost 5 bases; unmatched junction nucleotides: 3. The CDR3 extends over 14 amino acids. The CDR3 sequence: CASSSDRGDQPQHF. CDR3 bases: TGTGCCAGCAGCTCGGACAGGGGAGATCAGCCCCAGCATTTT. Full variable domain (missing parts from reference TRBV7-8 and TRBJ1-5): GAGVSQSPRYKVAKRGQDVALRCDPISGHVSLFWYQQALGQGPEFLTYFQNEAQLDKSGLPSDRFFAERPEGSVSTLKIQRTQQEDSAVYLCASSSDRGDQPQHFGDGTRLSIL.

The chain carries TRBV7-9 and TRBJ1-6, with TRBD1 matching over 9 bases. This CDR3 region has 15 residues. Trimming at V came to 5 bases and at J to 8 bases, leaving 7 bases not matched to a gene. CDR1 and CDR2 (germline): SEHNR, FQNEAQ (reference sequence). The CDR3 reads CASSLVGQGDSPLHF. CDR3 nucleotide sequence: TGTGCCAGCAGCCTAGTGGGACAGGGCGATTCACCCCTCCACTTT.

The rearrangement links TRBV11-2 to TRBJ1-1; D remains ambiguous. Per the germline V gene, CDR1 is SGHAT and CDR2 is FQNNGV. Trimming took 7 bases from V and 7 from J, leaving 10 bases between them. This CDR3 is built from 11 residues. The CDR3 sequence is CASTMTGEAFF. Written as DNA, the CDR3 is TGTGCCAGCACCATGACTGGTGAAGCTTTCTTT.

The J gene is TRBJ1-1, the V gene TRBV7-2; D gene unclear. Germline V lookup: CDR1 SGHTA, CDR2 FQGNSA. The CDR3 is made up of 14 amino acids. V lost 1 base, J lost 1 base, and 7 bases lay in between. CDR3 sequence (DNA): TGTGCCAGCAGCTTAGGGGCAGGGAACACTGAAGCTTTCTTT. Its protein is CASSLGAGNTEAFF.

V and J are TRBV9 and TRBJ2-2; no clear D gene. Trimming stripped 0 bases from V and 5 bases from J, with 5 bases between. This CDR3 contains 13 residues. CDR1 is SGDLS, CDR2 YYNGEE, per germline. The chain's CDR3 is CASSVEGTGELFF. In DNA form, the CDR3 reads TGTGCCAGCAGCGTAGAGGGTACCGGGGAGCTGTTTTTT.

This sequence joins TRBV11-3 and TRBJ2-3, with D perhaps being TRBD1 or TRBD2 (5 bases each). CDR1 and CDR2 from the germline V gene are SGHNT and YENEEA. This CDR3 has 15 residues. Trimming took off 5 bases at V and 3 bases at J, with 15 bases between the two ends. CDR3 loop: CASSIPGTDTDTQYF. DNA for the CDR3: TGTGCCAGCAGCATTCCCGGGACGGATACAGATACGCAGTATTTT.

The genes are TRBV5-6 and TRBJ1-5; the D is unclear. Germline V CDR1 and CDR2: SGHDT, YYEEEE. Trimming removed 0 bases at V and 4 bases at J, with 8 bases between. The CDR3 has 14 residues. In DNA form, the CDR3 reads TGTGCCAGCAGCTTGGCGTCGTCAAATCAGCCCCAGCATTTT. Translating it yields CASSLASSNQPQHF.

CDR3 residues: CSVVLSGGVKETQYF. In DNA, the CDR3 is TGCAGCGTTGTCCTTAGCGGGGGAGTGAAAGAGACCCAGTACTTC. The chain has TRBV29-1 and TRBJ2-5; 9 nucleotides agree with TRBD2. Germline trimming cut 4 bases from V and 3 bases from J; bases unmatched to any gene: 9. Germline V gene lookup returns CDR1 SQVTM and CDR2 ANQGSEA. The CDR3 totals 15 residues.

The chain joins TRBV6-6 to TRBJ1-5; tentative D call: TRBD1 (5 bases). Per the germline V gene, CDR1 is MNHNY and CDR2 is SVGAGI (reference sequence). V was cut by 4 bases and J by 4 bases, with 11 bases left in between. This CDR3 spans 14 amino acids. The CDR3 DNA reads TGTGCCAGCAGTTCAGGGAGGGAAAATCAGCCCCAGCATTTT. Protein product: CASSSGRENQPQHF.

Comment on this clone: The sample holds other DNA sequences that translate to the same CDR3. The genes are TRBV6-5 and TRBJ1-6; D is perhaps TRBD1 (6 bases). Deletions cut 10 bases from V and 10 bases from J, with 23 bases between. The CDR3 has 15 residues. From germline, CDR1 is MNHEY and CDR2 SVGAGI. The CDR3 loop reads CATMREGQFRSPLHF. The CDR3 nucleotides read TGTGCCACGATGAGGGAAGGACAGTTCCGATCACCCCTCCACTTT.

CDR3 DNA: TGTGCCAGCAGTGAATTACTGGGGGCTGAAGCTTTCTTT. Translated, it gives CASSELLGAEAFF. V is TRBV6-1 and J is TRBJ1-1; tentative D call: TRBD1 (5 bases). This CDR3 has 13 amino acids. The V and J ends lost 2 bases and 6 bases respectively, with 10 bases between them. Germline CDR1 MNHNS, CDR2 SASEGT.

This clone was seen once. The CDR3 reads CASSTQPSGGYTF. CDR3 DNA: TGTGCCAGTAGTACACAACCGTCCGGGGGCTACACCTTC. V gene TRBV19 combines with J gene TRBJ1-2; D is uncertain. This CDR3 is built from 13 residues. Germline-derived CDR1 and CDR2 are LNHDA and SQIVND (reference sequence). The germline V and J ends were trimmed by 4 bases and 8 bases, with 14 bases remaining between them.